The sequence of this T cell receptor (beta chain) was determined in a study of blood T cell repertoires in COVID-19. Profiled with immunoSEQ multiplex PCR; TCRdb holds only in-frame clones, not every one. This sample has 300,000 to 350,000 clones, with 88% found just once. A Seattle source enrolled patients during active infection and followed them longitudinally. The V gene end was trimmed by 7 bases and the J gene end by 7 bases; junction bases not matched to a gene: 10. The CDR3 runs 14 residues. CDR1 and CDR2 from the germline V gene are LGHNA and YNFKEQ. Sequenced input: peripheral blood. The rearrangement joins TRBV4-2 to TRBJ1-2; TRBD1 matches at 9 bases. The clonotype comes from a woman between 65 and 79 years old with COVID-19, enrolled during active disease. The CDR3 here is CASTADRGIFGYTF. The CDR3 bases are TGTGCCAGCACCGCAGACAGGGGGATTTTTGGCTACACCTTC.